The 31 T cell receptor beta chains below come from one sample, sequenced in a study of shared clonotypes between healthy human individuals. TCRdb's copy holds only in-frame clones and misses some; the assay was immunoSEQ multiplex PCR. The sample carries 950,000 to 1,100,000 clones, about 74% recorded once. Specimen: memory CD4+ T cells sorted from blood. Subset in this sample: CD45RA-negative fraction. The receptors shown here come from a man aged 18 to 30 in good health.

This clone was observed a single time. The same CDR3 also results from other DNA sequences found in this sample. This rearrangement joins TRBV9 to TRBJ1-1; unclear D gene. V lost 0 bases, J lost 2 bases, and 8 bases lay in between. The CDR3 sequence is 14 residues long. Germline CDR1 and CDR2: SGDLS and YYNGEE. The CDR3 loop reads CASSVGQLNTEAFF. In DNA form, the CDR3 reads TGTGCCAGCAGCGTAGGTCAGCTTAACACTGAAGCTTTCTTT. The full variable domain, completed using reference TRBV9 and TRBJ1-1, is DSGVTQTPKHLITATGQRVTLRCSPRSGDLSVYWYQQSLDQGLQFLIQYYNGEERAKGNILERFSAQQFPDLHSELNLSSLELGDSALYFCASSVGQLNTEAFFGQGTRLTVV.

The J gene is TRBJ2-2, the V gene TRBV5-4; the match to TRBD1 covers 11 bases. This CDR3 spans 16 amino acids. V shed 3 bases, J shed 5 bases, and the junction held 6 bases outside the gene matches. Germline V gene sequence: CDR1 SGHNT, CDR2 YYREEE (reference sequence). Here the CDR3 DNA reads TGTGCCAGCAGCTCCACCGGGACAGGGGGGACCGGGGAGCTGTTTTTT. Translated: CASSSTGTGGTGELFF.

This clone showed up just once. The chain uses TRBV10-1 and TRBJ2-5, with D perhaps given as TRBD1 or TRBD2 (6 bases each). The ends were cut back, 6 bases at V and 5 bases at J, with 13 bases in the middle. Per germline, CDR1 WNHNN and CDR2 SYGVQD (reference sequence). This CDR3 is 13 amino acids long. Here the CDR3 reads CASSQGGTETQYF. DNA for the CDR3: TGCGCCAGCAGCCAAGGGGGGACTGAGACCCAGTACTTC.

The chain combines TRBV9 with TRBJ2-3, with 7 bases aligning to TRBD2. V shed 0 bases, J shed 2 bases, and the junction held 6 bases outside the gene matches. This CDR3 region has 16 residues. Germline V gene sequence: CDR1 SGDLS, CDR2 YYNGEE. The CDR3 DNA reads TGTGCCAGCAGCGTAGGGGCGGGGGAGTCCACAGATACGCAGTATTTT. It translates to CASSVGAGESTDTQYF.

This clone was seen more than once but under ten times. CDR3 amino acids: CASRGTVAKNIQYF. DNA of the CDR3: TGTGCCAGCAGAGGCACCGTAGCCAAAAACATTCAGTACTTC. The gene calls are TRBV2 and TRBJ2-4; D is uncertain. CDR1 is SNHLY and CDR2 is FYNNEI in the germline V gene. The CDR3 totals 14 residues. With 6 bases removed from V and 0 bases from J, the gap between germline ends came to 9 bases.

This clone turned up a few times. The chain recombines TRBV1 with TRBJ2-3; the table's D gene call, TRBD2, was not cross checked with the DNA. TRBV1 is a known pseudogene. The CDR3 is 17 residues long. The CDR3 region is CTSSQDRLAAGTDTQYF. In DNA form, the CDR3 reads TGCACCAGCAGCCAAGATCGGTTGGCCGCCGGGACAGATACGCAGTATTTT.

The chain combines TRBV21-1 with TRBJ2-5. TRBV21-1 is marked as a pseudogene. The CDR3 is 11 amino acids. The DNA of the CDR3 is TGTGCCAGCAGCAAAAGGGAGACCCAGTACTTC. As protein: CASSKRETQYF.

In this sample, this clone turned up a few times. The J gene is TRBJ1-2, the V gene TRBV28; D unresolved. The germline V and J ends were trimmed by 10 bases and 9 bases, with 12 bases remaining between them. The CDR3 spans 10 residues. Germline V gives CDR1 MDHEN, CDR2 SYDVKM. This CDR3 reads CATQSGSYTF. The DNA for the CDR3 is TGTGCCACCCAGTCCGGGAGCTACACCTTC.

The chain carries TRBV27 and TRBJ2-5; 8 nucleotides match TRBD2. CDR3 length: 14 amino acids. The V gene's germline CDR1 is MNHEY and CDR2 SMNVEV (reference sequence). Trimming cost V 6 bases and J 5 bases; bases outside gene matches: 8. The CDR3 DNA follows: TGTGCCAGCAGGGAGTTAGGCGGGGGGGAGACCCAGTACTTC. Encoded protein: CASRELGGGETQYF.

The CDR3: CASSFRRQGAGDEQFF. The CDR3 DNA is TGTGCCAGTAGTTTTAGGCGGCAGGGGGCCGGGGATGAGCAGTTCTTC. The V and J genes are TRBV19 and TRBJ2-1; 8 nucleotides line up with TRBD1. Looked up from germline, CDR1 is LNHDA and CDR2 is SQIVND (reference sequence). CDR3 length: 16 residues. V shed 5 bases and J 8 bases; nucleotides not matched to a gene: 14.

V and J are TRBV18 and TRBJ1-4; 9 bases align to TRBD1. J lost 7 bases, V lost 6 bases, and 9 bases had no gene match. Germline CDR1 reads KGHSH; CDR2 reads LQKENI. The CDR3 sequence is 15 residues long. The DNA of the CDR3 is TGTGCCAGCTCTCCCTCGGGACAGGGAAGTGAAAAACTGTTTTTT. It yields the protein CASSPSGQGSEKLFF.

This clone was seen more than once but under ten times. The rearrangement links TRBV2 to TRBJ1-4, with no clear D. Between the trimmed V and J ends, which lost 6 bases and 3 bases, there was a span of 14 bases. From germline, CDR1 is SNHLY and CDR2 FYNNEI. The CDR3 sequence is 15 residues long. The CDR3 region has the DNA TGTGCCAGCAGACTGTCCGGGGTCCCTAATGAAAAACTGTTTTTT. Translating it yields CASRLSGVPNEKLFF.

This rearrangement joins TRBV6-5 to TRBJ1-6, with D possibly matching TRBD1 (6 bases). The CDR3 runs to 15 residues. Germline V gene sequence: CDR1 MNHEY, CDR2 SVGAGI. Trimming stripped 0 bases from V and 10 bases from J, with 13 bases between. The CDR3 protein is CASSYSDSKGSPLHF. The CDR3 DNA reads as TGTGCCAGCAGTTACTCGGACAGTAAAGGATCACCCCTCCACTTT.

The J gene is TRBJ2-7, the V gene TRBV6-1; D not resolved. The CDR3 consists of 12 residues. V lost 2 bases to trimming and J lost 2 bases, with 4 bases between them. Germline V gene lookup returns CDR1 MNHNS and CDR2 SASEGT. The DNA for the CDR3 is TGTGCCAGCAGTGAAATCCCCTACGAGCAGTACTTC. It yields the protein CASSEIPYEQYF.

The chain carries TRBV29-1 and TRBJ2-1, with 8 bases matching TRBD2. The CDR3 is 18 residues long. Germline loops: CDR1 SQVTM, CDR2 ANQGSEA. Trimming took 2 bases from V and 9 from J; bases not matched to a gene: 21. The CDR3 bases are TGCAGCGTTGAAAGGTCGGGGGGGAGCAGGGTAGTGTCAGGTGAGCAGTTCTTC. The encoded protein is CSVERSGGSRVVSGEQFF.

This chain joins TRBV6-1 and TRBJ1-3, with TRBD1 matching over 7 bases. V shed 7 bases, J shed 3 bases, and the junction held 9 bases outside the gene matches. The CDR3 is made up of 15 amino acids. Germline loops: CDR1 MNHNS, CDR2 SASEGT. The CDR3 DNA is TGTGCCAGCAATCAACAGGGGACGGTTGGAAACACCATATATTTT. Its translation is CASNQQGTVGNTIYF.

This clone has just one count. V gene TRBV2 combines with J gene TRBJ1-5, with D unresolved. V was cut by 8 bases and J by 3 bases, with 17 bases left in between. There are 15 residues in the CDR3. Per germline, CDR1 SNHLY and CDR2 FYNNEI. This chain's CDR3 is CASQRSDVYNQPQHF. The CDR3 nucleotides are TGTGCCAGCCAAAGATCGGACGTTTACAATCAGCCCCAGCATTTT.

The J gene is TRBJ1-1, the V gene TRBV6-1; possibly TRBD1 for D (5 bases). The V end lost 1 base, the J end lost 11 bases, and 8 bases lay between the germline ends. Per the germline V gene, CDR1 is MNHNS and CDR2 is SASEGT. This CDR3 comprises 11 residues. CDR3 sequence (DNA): TGTGCCAGCAGTGAAGGCTGGGACGCTTTCTTT. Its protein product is CASSEGWDAFF.

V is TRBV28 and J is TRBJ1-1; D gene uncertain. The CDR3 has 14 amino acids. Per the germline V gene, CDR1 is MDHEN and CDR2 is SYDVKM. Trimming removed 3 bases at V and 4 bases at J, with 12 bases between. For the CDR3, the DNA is TGTGCCAGCAGTTTGGGTCTAGTCGGCACTGAAGCTTTCTTT. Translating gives CASSLGLVGTEAFF.

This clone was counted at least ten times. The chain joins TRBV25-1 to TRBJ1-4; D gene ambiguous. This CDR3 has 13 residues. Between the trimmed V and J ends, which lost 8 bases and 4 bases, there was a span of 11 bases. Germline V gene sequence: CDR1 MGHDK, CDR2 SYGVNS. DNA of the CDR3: TGTGCCAGCGGCAACAGCGTTAATGAAAAACTGTTTTTT. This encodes CASGNSVNEKLFF. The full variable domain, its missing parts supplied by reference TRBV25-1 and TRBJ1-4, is EADIYQTPRYLVIGTGKKITLECSQTMGHDKMYWYQQDPGMELHLIHYSYGVNSTEKGDLSSESTVSRIRTEHFPLTLESARPSHTSQYLCASGNSVNEKLFFGSGTQLSVL.

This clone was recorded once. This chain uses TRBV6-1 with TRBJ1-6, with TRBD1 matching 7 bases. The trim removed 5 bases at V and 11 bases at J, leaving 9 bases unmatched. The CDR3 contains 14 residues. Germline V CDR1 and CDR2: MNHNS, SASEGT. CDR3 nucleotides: TGTGCCAGCAGTTCAGGGGCGGGACAGCCACCCCTCCACTTT. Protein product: CASSSGAGQPPLHF.

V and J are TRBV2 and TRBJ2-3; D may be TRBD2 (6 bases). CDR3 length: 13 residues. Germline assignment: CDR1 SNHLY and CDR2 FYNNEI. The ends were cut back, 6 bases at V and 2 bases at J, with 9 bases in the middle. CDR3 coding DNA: TGTGCCAGCAGGAGACTAGTCACAGATACGCAGTATTTT. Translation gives CASRRLVTDTQYF.

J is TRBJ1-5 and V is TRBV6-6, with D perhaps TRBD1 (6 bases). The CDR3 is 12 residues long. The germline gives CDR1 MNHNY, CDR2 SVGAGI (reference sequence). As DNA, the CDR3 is TGTGCAACCGGACAGAACAATCAGCCCCAGCATTTT. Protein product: CATGQNNQPQHF.

Written as DNA, the CDR3 is TGTGCCAGCAGCTTTAACCGGGAGTCGGGCAATGAGCAGTTCTTC. Its protein is CASSFNRESGNEQFF. The V and J genes are TRBV5-4 and TRBJ2-1; D possibly corresponds to TRBD2 (6 bases). Germline loops: CDR1 SGHNT, CDR2 YYREEE (reference sequence). The V and J ends lost 2 bases and 6 bases respectively, with 15 bases between them. The CDR3 loop spans 15 amino acids.

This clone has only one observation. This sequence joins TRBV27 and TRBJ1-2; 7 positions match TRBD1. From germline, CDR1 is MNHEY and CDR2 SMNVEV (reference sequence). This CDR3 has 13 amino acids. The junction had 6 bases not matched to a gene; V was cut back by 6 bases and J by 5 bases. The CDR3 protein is CASSRKQGYGYTF. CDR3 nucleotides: TGTGCCAGCAGCCGGAAACAGGGGTATGGCTACACCTTC.

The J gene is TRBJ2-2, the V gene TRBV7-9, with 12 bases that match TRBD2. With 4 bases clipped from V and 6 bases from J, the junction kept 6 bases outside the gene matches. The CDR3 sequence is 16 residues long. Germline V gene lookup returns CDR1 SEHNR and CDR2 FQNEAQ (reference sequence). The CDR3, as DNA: TGTGCCAGCAGCTCGCGACTAGCGGGAGTGGCCGGGGAGCTGTTTTTT. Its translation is CASSSRLAGVAGELFF.

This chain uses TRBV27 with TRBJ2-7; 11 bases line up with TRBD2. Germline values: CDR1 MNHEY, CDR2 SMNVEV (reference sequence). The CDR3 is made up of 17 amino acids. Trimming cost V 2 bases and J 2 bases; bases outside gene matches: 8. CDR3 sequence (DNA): TGTGCCAGCAGTTTAAAGCCCCCACTAGCGGGGGCCTACGAGCAGTACTTC. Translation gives CASSLKPPLAGAYEQYF.

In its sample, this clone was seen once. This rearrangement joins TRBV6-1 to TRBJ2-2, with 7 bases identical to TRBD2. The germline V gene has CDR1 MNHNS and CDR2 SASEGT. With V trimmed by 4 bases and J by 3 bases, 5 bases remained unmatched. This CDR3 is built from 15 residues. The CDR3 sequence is CASSAREVYTGELFF. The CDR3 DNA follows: TGTGCCAGCAGTGCACGGGAGGTCTACACCGGGGAGCTGTTTTTT.

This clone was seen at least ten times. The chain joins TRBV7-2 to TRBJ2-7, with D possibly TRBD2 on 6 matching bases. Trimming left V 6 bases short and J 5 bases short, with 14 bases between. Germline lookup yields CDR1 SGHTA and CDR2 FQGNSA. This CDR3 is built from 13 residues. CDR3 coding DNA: TGTGCCAGCAGGAGTTTGGACTACCACGAGCAGTACTTC. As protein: CASRSLDYHEQYF.

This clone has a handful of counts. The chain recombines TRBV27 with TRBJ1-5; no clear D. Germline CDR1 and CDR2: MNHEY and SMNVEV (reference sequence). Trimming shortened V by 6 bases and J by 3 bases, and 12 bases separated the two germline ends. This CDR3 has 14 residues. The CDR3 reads CASRKEHSNQPQHF. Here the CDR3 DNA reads TGTGCCAGCAGGAAGGAACACTCCAATCAGCCCCAGCATTTT.

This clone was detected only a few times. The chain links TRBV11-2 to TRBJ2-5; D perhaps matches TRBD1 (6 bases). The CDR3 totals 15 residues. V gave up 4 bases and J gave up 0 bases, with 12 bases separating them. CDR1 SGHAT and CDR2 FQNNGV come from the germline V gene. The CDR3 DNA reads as TGTGCCAGCAGCTGGACGGACAGTTACCAAGAGACCCAGTACTTC. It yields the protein CASSWTDSYQETQYF.